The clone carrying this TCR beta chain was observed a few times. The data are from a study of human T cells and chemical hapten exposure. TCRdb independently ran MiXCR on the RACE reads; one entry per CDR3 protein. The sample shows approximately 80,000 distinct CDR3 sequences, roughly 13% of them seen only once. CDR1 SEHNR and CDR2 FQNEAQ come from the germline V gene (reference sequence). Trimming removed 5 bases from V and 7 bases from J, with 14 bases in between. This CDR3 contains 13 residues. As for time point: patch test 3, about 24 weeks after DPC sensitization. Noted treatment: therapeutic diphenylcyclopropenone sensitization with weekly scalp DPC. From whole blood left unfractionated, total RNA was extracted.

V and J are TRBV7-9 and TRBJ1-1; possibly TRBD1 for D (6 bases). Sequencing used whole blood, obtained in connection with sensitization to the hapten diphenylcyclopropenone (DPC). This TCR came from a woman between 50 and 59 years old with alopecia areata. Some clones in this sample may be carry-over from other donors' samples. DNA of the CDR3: TGTGCCAGCAGCCTCGACAGGCCAATTGAAGCTTTCTTT. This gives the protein CASSLDRPIEAFF. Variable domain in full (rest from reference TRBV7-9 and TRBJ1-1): DTGVSQNPRHKITKRGQNVTFRCDPISEHNRLYWYRQTLGQGPEFLTYFQNEAQLEKSRLLSDRFSAERPKGSFSTLEIQRTEQGDSAMYLCASSLDRPIEAFFGQGTRLTVV.